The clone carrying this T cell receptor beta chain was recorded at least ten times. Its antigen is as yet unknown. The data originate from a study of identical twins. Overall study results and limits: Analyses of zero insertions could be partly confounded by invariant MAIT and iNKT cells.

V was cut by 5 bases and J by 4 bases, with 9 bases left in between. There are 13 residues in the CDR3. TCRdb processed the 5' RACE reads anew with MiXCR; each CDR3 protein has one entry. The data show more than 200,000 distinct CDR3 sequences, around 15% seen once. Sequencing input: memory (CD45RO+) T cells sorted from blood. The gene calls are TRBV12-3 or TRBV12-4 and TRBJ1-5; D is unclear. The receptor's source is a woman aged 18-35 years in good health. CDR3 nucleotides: TGTGCCAGCAGTCCCGGGAGAAATCAGCCCCAGCATTTT. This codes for CASSPGRNQPQHF.